This TCR beta chain was observed in a study of cytomegalovirus exposure and HLA in healthy donors. Study conclusions and caveats: Cytomegalovirus status was reportedly diagnosed by the classifier with high sensitivity and specificity. With DRB1 most and HLA-C fewest, TCR association rates differed between HLA loci in a later analysis. It was assumed in the presence/absence analyses that sequencing depth was roughly uniform across donors.

Concerning this clone: What it binds is unknown.

V lost 5 bases and J lost 1, with 9 bases in between. The CDR3 sequence is 14 residues long. CDR1 and CDR2 (germline): MNHNS, SASEGT. PCR involved 60 Vbeta and 13 Jbeta primers. Method: immunoSEQ multiplex PCR; TCRdb's copy keeps in-frame clones and lacks some. The table records approximately 170,000 clones, 55% to 70% of them present only once. The receptor was isolated from a woman aged 40 to 55 in good health and CMV-seropositive. The chain employs TRBV6-1 and TRBJ1-5, with a weak D call TRBD1 (5 bases). The sequenced sample was PBMCs. The CDR3 DNA sequence: TGTGCCAGCAGTCAGACAGAAAGCAATCAGCCCCAGCATTTT. This codes for CASSQTESNQPQHF.